These 5 T cell receptor beta chains share one sample of origin, sequenced in a study of blood T cells in healthy people across ages. It was with a sample-barcoded 5' primer and a J-beta primer mix that a second PCR of roughly 7 to 12 cycles was run. TCRdb recomputed calls from the 5' RACE reads with MiXCR, one row per CDR3 protein. The sample lists around 1.5 million distinct CDR3 sequences, 59% occurring once. The sample consisted of blood. Receptors originate from a young man in good health.

The chain joins TRBV5-1 to TRBJ1-4, with no clear D. Per the germline V gene, CDR1 is SGHRS and CDR2 is YFSETQ. The CDR3 has 14 amino acids. Trimming took off 7 bases at V and 6 bases at J, with 16 bases between the two ends. This chain's CDR3 is CASRSVSGDEKLFF. The CDR3 DNA reads as TGCGCCAGCCGATCCGTCTCCGGGGATGAAAAACTGTTTTTT.

In its sample, this clonotype was seen a few times. This chain joins TRBV2 and TRBJ1-2; D ambiguous. Trimming pared 11 bases from V and 2 bases from J, leaving 18 bases between. Germline V gene data show CDR1 as SNHLY and CDR2 as FYNNEI. The CDR3 sequence is 14 residues long. CDR3 DNA sequence: TGTGCCGCGCGGGCGTTGGGTAACAACTATGGCTACACCTTC. Translated: CAARALGNNYGYTF.

The chain employs TRBV2 and TRBJ1-2; D gene unclear. Per germline, CDR1 SNHLY and CDR2 FYNNEI. This CDR3 is 16 amino acids long. Trimming stripped 1 base from V and 3 bases from J, with 15 bases between. The CDR3 here is CASSEVGSLSDYGYTF. CDR3 bases: TGTGCCAGCAGTGAAGTTGGCAGCCTCTCGGACTATGGCTACACCTTC.

The chain combines TRBV27 with TRBJ2-7, with 8 bases that match TRBD2. V dropped 8 bases and J dropped 3; count of bases not matched to a gene: 12. The CDR3 covers 15 residues. Germline loops: CDR1 MNHEY, CDR2 SMNVEV (reference sequence). In nucleotides, the CDR3 is TGTGCCAGCGCAGCCCCGGGACTAGGCGGCTACGAGCAGTACTTC. This translates into CASAAPGLGGYEQYF.

The chain joins TRBV27 to TRBJ2-1; D tentatively reads TRBD1 or TRBD2 (5 bases each). The CDR3 consists of 15 residues. Germline V gene lookup returns CDR1 MNHEY and CDR2 SMNVEV (reference sequence). Between the trimmed V and J ends, which lost 2 bases and 9 bases, there was a span of 17 bases. CDR3 amino acids: CASSLSGGPLTEQFF. DNA for the CDR3: TGTGCCAGCAGTTTAAGTGGGGGACCCCTCACTGAGCAGTTCTTC.